This T cell receptor beta chain was captured in a study of T cells after posttransplantation cyclophosphamide. Cyclophosphamide on days +3 and +4 followed busulfan-fludarabine conditioning and a marrow graft. Sequencing used immunoSEQ multiplex PCR; TCRdb keeps in-frame clones, though not all of them. This sample has 9,900 or so clones; approximately 80% occur once, and the top ten carry 15%. The CDR3 runs 15 residues. The trim removed 4 bases at V and 1 base at J, leaving 2 bases unmatched. Germline V lookup: CDR1 SGHRS, CDR2 YFSETQ. The chain links TRBV5-1 to TRBJ2-4, with 10 bases aligning to TRBD1. This TCR was recovered from a female patient aged 45-60 years who received an allogeneic stem cell transplant from a related donor, was CMV-positive, and had no GVHD. Some T cells may trace back to the graft donor. The specimen was PBMCs, collected approximately 1,800 days after allogeneic stem cell transplant with posttransplant cyclophosphamide. CDR3 residues: CASSGDRGAKNIQYF. Here the CDR3 DNA reads TGCGCCAGCAGCGGGGACAGGGGTGCCAAAAACATTCAGTACTTC. Full variable domain (missing parts from reference TRBV5-1 and TRBJ2-4): KAGVTQTPRYLIKTRGQQVTLSCSPISGHRSVSWYQQTPGQGLQFLFEYFSETQRNKGNFPGRFSGRQFSNSRSEMNVSTLELGDSALYLCASSGDRGAKNIQYFGAGTRLSVL.